This TCR beta chain was sequenced during a study of OX40 agonist ivuxolimab in advanced cancers. About the research overall: The mean age was roughly 60 years, ranging from about 20 to 79, with more than 70% of participants male.

Here immunoSEQ multiplex PCR was the method, and the copy in TCRdb shows in-frame clones only, minus some. Of tens of thousands of clones in the sample, 80% to 90% are singletons; the top ten hold roughly 1%. General study points: The authors also found low normalized T-cell clonal expansion in some nonresponders.

The CDR3 length is 17 residues. Germline values: CDR1 SGHRS, CDR2 YFSETQ. Losses at the gene ends were 0 bases for V and 4 bases for J; bases not matched to a gene: 7. Concerning this clone itself: Its antigen is unknown.

The TCR comes from an adult with an advanced solid tumor such as melanoma, head and neck, liver or kidney cancer. The sequences come from CD4+ or CD8+ T cells sorted from blood, collected in a trial of the OX40 agonist ivuxolimab. The chain joins TRBV5-1 to TRBJ2-2; TRBD1 agrees at 9 bases. The CDR3 spells CASSLGTGDVPTGELFF. The CDR3 nucleotides are TGCGCCAGCAGCTTGGGGACAGGGGACGTCCCCACCGGGGAGCTGTTTTTT.